A single sample gave rise to the 25 T cell receptor beta chains below, sequenced in a study of blood T cell repertoires in COVID-19. Sequencing was performed with immunoSEQ multiplex PCR; in TCRdb, only in-frame clones are kept and a portion is missing. The sample includes 170,000 or so clones, about 82% of them seen just once. The sample was peripheral blood. These receptors were collected from a man in his fifties with active or convalescent COVID-19.

This clone was seen only once. The rearrangement uses TRBV4-3 and TRBJ2-3; 10 bases match TRBD1. The junction had 8 bases not matched to a gene; V was cut back by 5 bases and J by 3 bases. CDR1 and CDR2 from the germline V gene are LGHNA and YSLEER. The CDR3 length is 16 residues. For the CDR3, the DNA is TGCGCCAGCAGCAGAGACAGGGGGCGCGGAACAGATACGCAGTATTTT. Protein product: CASSRDRGRGTDTQYF.

This chain links TRBV6-5 with TRBJ1-1; D is possibly TRBD1 (5 bases). Germline CDR1 MNHEY, CDR2 SVGAGI. The CDR3 covers 15 residues. With 8 bases removed from V and 4 bases from J, the gap between germline ends came to 20 bases. Here the CDR3 reads CASGPSFRAFTEAFF. DNA for the CDR3: TGTGCCAGCGGTCCCTCCTTCAGGGCGTTCACTGAAGCTTTCTTT.

The chain couples TRBV9 to TRBJ2-5; 11 nucleotides agree with TRBD2. CDR1 is SGDLS, CDR2 YYNGEE, per germline. CDR3 length: 19 residues. J was trimmed by 5 bases and V by 0 bases; bases with no gene match: 15. The CDR3 DNA reads TGTGCCAGCAGCGTAGACCCGGGGGGTCTTAGCGGGAGGGTGGAGACCCAGTACTTC. It translates to CASSVDPGGLSGRVETQYF.

The V and J genes are TRBV3-1 (or the pseudogene TRBV3-2) and TRBJ1-4; a possible D gene is TRBD1 (5 bases). Per germline, CDR1 LGHDT and CDR2 YNNKEL (reference sequence). The V end lost 0 bases, the J end lost 4 bases, and 15 bases lay between the germline ends. This CDR3 contains 17 residues. CDR3 region: CASSQDKSGRVNEKLFF. The CDR3, as DNA: TGTGCCAGCAGCCAAGATAAATCCGGCAGGGTTAATGAAAAACTGTTTTTT.

The chain uses TRBV5-6 and TRBJ1-5; 9 bases map to TRBD1. Germline assignment: CDR1 SGHDT and CDR2 YYEEEE. The CDR3 loop spans 16 amino acids. V shed 1 base, J shed 0 bases, and the junction held 2 bases outside the gene matches. CDR3 region: CASSLRTGVSNQPQHF. In nucleotides, the CDR3 is TGTGCCAGCAGCTTGCGGACAGGGGTTAGCAATCAGCCCCAGCATTTT.

This chain uses TRBV29-1 with TRBJ1-1; D is perhaps TRBD1 (5 bases). This CDR3 is 15 amino acids long. Germline V CDR1 and CDR2: SQVTM, ANQGSEA. The V gene lost 5 bases and the J gene lost 0 bases, with 16 bases spanning the gap. This CDR3 is CSVHGRAPMNTEAFF. The CDR3 DNA reads as TGCAGCGTTCACGGCAGGGCCCCTATGAACACTGAAGCTTTCTTT.

The chain combines TRBV6-5 with TRBJ1-1; maybe TRBD1 (6 bases). This CDR3 has 14 residues. Per germline, CDR1 MNHEY and CDR2 SVGAGI. V was clipped by 2 bases and J by 4 bases, with 11 bases between them. CDR3 sequence: CASSYRQVATEAFF. The CDR3 region has the DNA TGTGCCAGCAGTTACCGACAGGTAGCCACTGAAGCTTTCTTT.

The chain has TRBV3-1 (or the pseudogene TRBV3-2) and TRBJ1-1, with D perhaps matching TRBD1 (6 bases). Germline V gene lookup returns CDR1 LGHDT and CDR2 YNNKEL (reference sequence). Trimming stripped 9 bases from V and 10 bases from J, with 15 bases between. CDR3 length: 11 residues. CDR3 sequence: CASTGTLGAFF. Written as DNA, the CDR3 is TGTGCCAGTACAGGGACGCTGGGAGCTTTCTTT.

This clone was detected once. The chain combines TRBV11-2 with TRBJ2-5; 11 bases agree with TRBD2. CDR1 SGHAT and CDR2 FQNNGV come from the germline V gene. CDR3 length: 16 amino acids. Losses at the gene ends were 6 bases for V and 4 bases for J; bases not matched to a gene: 10. CDR3 nucleotide sequence: TGTGCCAGCAGTGGACTTAGCGGGGGGGCCTCAGAGACCCAGTACTTC. It yields the protein CASSGLSGGASETQYF. Full variable domain (remainder filled in from reference TRBV11-2 and TRBJ2-5): EAGVAQSPRYKIIEKRQSVAFWCNPISGHATLYWYQQILGQGPKLLIQFQNNGVVDDSQLPKDRFSAERLKGVDSTLKIQPAKLEDSAVYLCASSGLSGGASETQYFGPGTRLLVL.

The rearrangement joins TRBV3-1 (or the pseudogene TRBV3-2) to TRBJ1-2; 7 bases match TRBD1. The ends lost 9 bases at V and 3 bases at J; junction bases unmatched: 19. Germline V gives CDR1 LGHDT, CDR2 YNNKEL (reference sequence). This CDR3 has 17 residues. The CDR3 region is CASNYGQDLRKDYGYTF. The CDR3 nucleotides read TGTGCCAGTAACTACGGACAGGACCTTAGAAAGGACTATGGCTACACCTTC.

The chain recombines TRBV5-1 with TRBJ2-7; D might be TRBD2 (5 bases). Between the trimmed V and J ends, which lost 1 base and 3 bases, there was a span of 11 bases. The CDR3 runs 14 residues. Germline V lookup: CDR1 SGHRS, CDR2 YFSETQ. CDR3 DNA sequence: TGCGCCAGCAGCTTGACTAGATCGGTCTACGAGCAGTACTTC. Translation gives CASSLTRSVYEQYF.

The chain links TRBV5-6 to TRBJ1-2; no firm D call. Germline lookup yields CDR1 SGHDT and CDR2 YYEEEE. The CDR3 has 15 amino acids. Trimming stripped 2 bases from V and 2 bases from J, with 13 bases between. CDR3 protein: CASSLYRERNYGYTF. The CDR3 DNA reads TGTGCCAGCAGCTTATACCGGGAGCGGAACTATGGCTACACCTTC. Full variable domain (outside the CDR3, taken from reference TRBV5-6 and TRBJ1-2): DAGVTQSPTHLIKTRGQQVTLRCSPKSGHDTVSWYQQALGQGPQFIFQYYEEEERQRGNFPDRFSGHQFPNYSSELNVNALLLGDSALYLCASSLYRERNYGYTFGSGTRLTVV.

The rearrangement joins TRBV7-8 to TRBJ1-3, with a tentative D call TRBD1 (6 bases). CDR1 SGHVS and CDR2 FQNEAQ come from the germline V gene. CDR3 size: 17 residues. The V end lost 5 bases, the J end lost 0 bases, and 17 bases lay between the germline ends. The chain's CDR3 is CASSHTTGHLSGNTIYF. The CDR3 bases are TGTGCCAGCAGCCACACCACAGGGCATCTCTCTGGAAACACCATATATTTT.

The gene calls are TRBV19 and TRBJ1-4; possible D gene TRBD1, 5 bases. The CDR3 covers 14 residues. V lost 9 bases to trimming and J lost 0 bases, with 11 bases between them. Germline V CDR1 and CDR2: LNHDA, SQIVND (reference sequence). CDR3 sequence (DNA): TGTGCCAGCAAGACAGACCCAACTAATGAAAAACTGTTTTTT. Translating gives CASKTDPTNEKLFF.

The genes are TRBV9 and TRBJ2-3; 7 nucleotides align to TRBD2. This CDR3 spans 16 amino acids. V was pared by 4 bases and J by 0 bases, with 8 bases of the junction left unmatched. Germline V lookup: CDR1 SGDLS, CDR2 YYNGEE. The CDR3 DNA is TGTGCCAGCAGCCCCCCGGGTAGCGGGAGCACAGATACGCAGTATTTT. Residues: CASSPPGSGSTDTQYF.

This clone showed up just once. The genes are TRBV11-2 and TRBJ2-5; 7 bases map to TRBD2. The trim removed 1 base at V and 6 bases at J, leaving 11 bases unmatched. This CDR3 is built from 16 residues. Germline CDR1 reads SGHAT; CDR2 reads FQNNGV. The CDR3 DNA is TGTGCCAGCAGCTTAGGCGCCCCCGGAGCGGGGAAGACCCAGTACTTC. It specifies CASSLGAPGAGKTQYF.

This clone occurred once. This chain uses TRBV29-1 with TRBJ2-7; D is unresolved. Germline V gives CDR1 SQVTM, CDR2 ANQGSEA. This CDR3 spans 12 amino acids. Trimming left V 3 bases short and J 2 bases short, with 8 bases between. The CDR3 reads CSVEGTAYEQYF. CDR3 sequence (DNA): TGCAGCGTTGAGGGCACCGCCTACGAGCAGTACTTC.

This clone was seen more than once but under ten times. The chain has TRBV7-2 and TRBJ1-1, with D maybe TRBD1 (6 bases). Looked up from germline, CDR1 is SGHTA and CDR2 is FQGNSA. The CDR3 has 14 residues. V gave up 5 bases and J gave up 5 bases, with 15 bases separating them. CDR3 residues: CASSVDRMRTEAFF. The CDR3 coding sequence is TGTGCCAGCAGCGTAGACAGGATGCGGACTGAAGCTTTCTTT.

The CDR3 nucleotides are TGTGCCAGCAGCCTCAGGGTGGCACGCACAGATACGCAGTATTTT. Translated, it gives CASSLRVARTDTQYF. V gene TRBV5-8 combines with J gene TRBJ2-3; perhaps TRBD1 as D (5 bases). Germline CDR1 reads SGHTS; CDR2 reads YDEGEE. The CDR3 spans 15 residues. Between the trimmed V and J ends, which lost 4 bases and 1 base, there was a span of 13 bases.

This clone was seen more than once but under ten times. The chain joins TRBV21-1 to TRBJ1-2; the table assigns TRBD1, which was not confirmed against the DNA. TRBV21-1 is shown as a pseudogene. This CDR3 is built from 13 residues. The CDR3 loop reads CASSKGQYYGYTF. Written as DNA, the CDR3 is TGTGCCAGCAGCAAAGGACAGTACTATGGCTACACCTTC.

The J gene is TRBJ1-3, the V gene TRBV27; TRBD1 aligns across 7 bases. The V gene end was trimmed by 6 bases and the J gene end by 2 bases; junction bases not matched to a gene: 10. This CDR3 has 16 residues. Per germline, CDR1 MNHEY and CDR2 SMNVEV (reference sequence). The CDR3 reads CASSTTQGGTGNTIYF. The CDR3 region has the DNA TGTGCCAGCAGCACGACTCAGGGGGGAACTGGAAACACCATATATTTT.

Notes on this clone: This specimen includes other DNA sequences encoding the same CDR3. The gene calls are TRBV9 and TRBJ2-1, with a tentative D call TRBD2 (5 bases). Per germline, CDR1 SGDLS and CDR2 YYNGEE. CDR3 length: 15 amino acids. The V and J ends lost 0 bases and 6 bases respectively, with 13 bases between them. DNA of the CDR3: TGTGCCAGCAGCGTAGTTGGGCTAGCAGGCAATGAGCAGTTCTTC. Protein sequence: CASSVVGLAGNEQFF.

The gene calls are TRBV6-4 and TRBJ2-7; 11 bases match TRBD2. Germline CDR1 is MRHNA and CDR2 is SNTAGT. CDR3 length: 14 residues. In DNA, the CDR3 is TGTACTAGCGGGAGAGCTTCGAGGCACTACGAGCAGTACTTC. This sequence encodes CTSGRASRHYEQYF.

The rearrangement joins TRBV14 to TRBJ2-5; TRBD1 matches 10 bases. V was pared by 4 bases and J by 5 bases, with 4 bases of the junction left unmatched. CDR3 size: 14 residues. Germline V CDR1 and CDR2: SGHDN, FVKESK. This chain's CDR3 is CASSLWTGGETQYF. The CDR3 DNA is TGTGCCAGCAGCCTCTGGACAGGGGGGGAGACCCAGTACTTC.

The CDR3 sequence: CASSFPSGNEQFF. The CDR3 DNA sequence: TGTGCCAGCAGCTTTCCCTCGGGGAATGAGCAGTTCTTC. The gene calls are TRBV7-2 and TRBJ2-1; a weak D match, TRBD2 (5 bases). The CDR3 runs 13 residues. The germline V and J ends were trimmed by 3 bases and 7 bases, with 10 bases remaining between them. Germline-derived CDR1 and CDR2 are SGHTA and FQGNSA.